The clone carrying this T cell receptor beta chain has only one observation. The antigen remains undetermined. The ends were cut back, 5 bases at V and 3 bases at J, with 13 bases in the middle. In germline, CDR1 is SGHTA, CDR2 FQGTGA. The CDR3 loop spans 14 amino acids. Measured with immunoSEQ multiplex PCR; TCRdb has only the in-frame clones, and not every one. The table includes some 170,000 clones, nearly 90% detected once. These data come from a study of cytomegalovirus exposure and HLA in healthy donors. Study-level findings and limits: Many donors shared some public TCRs, even though most TCR sequences were rare. Cytomegalovirus association was listed for about 150 TCR beta chains. Subsequent analysis revealed that first-cohort TCR clusters tended to co-occur in the roughly 120 validation repertoires.

The TCR originated in a woman between 18 and 30 years old in good health and CMV-seropositive. Sequenced: PBMCs. The chain joins TRBV7-3 to TRBJ1-2; perhaps TRBD1 as D (6 bases). CDR3 DNA: TGTGCCAGCAGCCCCGGGCGGGGGCACTATGGCTACACCTTC. It encodes CASSPGRGHYGYTF.